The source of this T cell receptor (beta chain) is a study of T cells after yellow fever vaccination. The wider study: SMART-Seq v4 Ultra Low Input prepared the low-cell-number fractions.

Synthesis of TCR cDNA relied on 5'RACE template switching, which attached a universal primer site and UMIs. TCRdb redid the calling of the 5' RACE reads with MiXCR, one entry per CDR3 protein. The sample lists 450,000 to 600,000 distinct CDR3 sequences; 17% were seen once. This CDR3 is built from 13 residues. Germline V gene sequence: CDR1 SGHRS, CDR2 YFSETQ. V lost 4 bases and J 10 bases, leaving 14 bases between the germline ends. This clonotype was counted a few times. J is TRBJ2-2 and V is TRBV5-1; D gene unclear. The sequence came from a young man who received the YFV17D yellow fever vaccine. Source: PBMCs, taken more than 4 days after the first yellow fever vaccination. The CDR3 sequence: CASSQEYALELFF. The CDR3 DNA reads TGCGCCAGCAGCCAGGAGTACGCCTTGGAGCTGTTTTTT.